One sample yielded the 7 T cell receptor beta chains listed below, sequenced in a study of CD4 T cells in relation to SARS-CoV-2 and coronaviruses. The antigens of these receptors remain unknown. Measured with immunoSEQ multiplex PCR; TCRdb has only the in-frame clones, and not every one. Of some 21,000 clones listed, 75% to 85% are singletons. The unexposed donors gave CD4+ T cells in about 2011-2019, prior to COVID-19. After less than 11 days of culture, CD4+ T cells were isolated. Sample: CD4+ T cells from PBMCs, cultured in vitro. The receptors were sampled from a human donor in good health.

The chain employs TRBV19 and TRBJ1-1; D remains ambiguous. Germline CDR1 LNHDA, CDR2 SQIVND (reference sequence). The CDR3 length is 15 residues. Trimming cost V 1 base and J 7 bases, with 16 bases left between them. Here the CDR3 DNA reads TGTGCCAGTAGTATAGTCTCGGGGTTGCACAATGAAGCTTTCTTT. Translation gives CASSIVSGLHNEAFF.

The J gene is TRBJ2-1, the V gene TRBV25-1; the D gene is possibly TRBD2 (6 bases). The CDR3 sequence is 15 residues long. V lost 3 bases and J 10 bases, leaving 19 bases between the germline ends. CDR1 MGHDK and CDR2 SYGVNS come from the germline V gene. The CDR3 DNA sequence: TGTGCCAGCAGTGACAGGACTAAGAGGCAGGGAGAGCAGTTCTTC. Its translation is CASSDRTKRQGEQFF.

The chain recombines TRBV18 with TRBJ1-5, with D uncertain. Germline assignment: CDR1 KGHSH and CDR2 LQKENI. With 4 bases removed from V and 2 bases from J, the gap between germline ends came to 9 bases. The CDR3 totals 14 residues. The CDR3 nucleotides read TGTGCCAGCTCACGGGAAACTGGCAATCAGCCCCAGCATTTT. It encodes CASSRETGNQPQHF.

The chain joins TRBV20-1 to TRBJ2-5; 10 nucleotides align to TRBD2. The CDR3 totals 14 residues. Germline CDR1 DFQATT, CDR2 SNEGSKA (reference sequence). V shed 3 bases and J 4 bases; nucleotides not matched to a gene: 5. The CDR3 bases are TGCAGTGCTAGTCAGCGGGAGGGCGGAGAGACCCAGTACTTC. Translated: CSASQREGGETQYF.

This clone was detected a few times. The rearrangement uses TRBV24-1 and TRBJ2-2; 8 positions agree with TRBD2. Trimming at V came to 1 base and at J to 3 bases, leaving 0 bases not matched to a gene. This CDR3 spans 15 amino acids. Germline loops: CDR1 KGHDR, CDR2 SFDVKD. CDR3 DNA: TGTGCCACCAGTGATTTAGCGGGAGACACCGGGGAGCTGTTTTTT. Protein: CATSDLAGDTGELFF.

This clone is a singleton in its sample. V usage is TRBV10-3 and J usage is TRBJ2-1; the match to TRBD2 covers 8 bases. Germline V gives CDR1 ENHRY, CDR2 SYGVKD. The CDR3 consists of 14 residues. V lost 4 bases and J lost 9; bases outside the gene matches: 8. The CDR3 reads CAISAAGLGTEQFF. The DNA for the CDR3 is TGTGCCATCAGTGCAGCGGGACTAGGGACTGAGCAGTTCTTC.

CDR3 region: CSVGGASSYEQYF. In nucleotides, the CDR3 is TGCAGCGTTGGCGGGGCATCCTCCTACGAGCAGTACTTC. This chain uses TRBV29-1 with TRBJ2-7; D is possibly TRBD2 (6 bases). V was pared by 4 bases and J by 0 bases, with 10 bases between. Germline V gene data show CDR1 as SQVTM and CDR2 as ANQGSEA. The CDR3 is made up of 13 amino acids.